This TCR beta chain was sequenced for a study of regulatory T cells in long-lasting Graves disease (dated by TCRdb to the early 2020s). With regard to the full study: In the newly diagnosed Graves' disease group, patients had been taking antithyroid drugs for less than 3 months. Persistent Graves' disease patients were compared with newly diagnosed Graves' disease patients by peripheral blood TCR sequencing and RNA sequencing. The study took place in China and was registered as a clinical trial. A total of around 35 samples underwent TCR sequencing: around 13 from persistent and roughly 20 from newly diagnosed Graves' disease patients.

This clonotype was observed at least ten times. No antigen is known for it. One base away there is no much larger clone; base qualities are not given. The library was obtained by multiplex PCR. The sample was run on an Illumina HiSeq 4000. iRepertoire HTBI primers and Arm-PCR amplification of CDR3 regions were used to construct TCR beta libraries. PCR products were gel purified before sequencing. Turning to the authors' computational methods: Gene usage analysis of CDR3 amino acid clonotypes relied on the roughly 67 TRBV and about 13 TRBJ segments identified across samples. Filtered high-quality paired reads were merged into contigs using COPE and FqMerger. Contigs were aligned with BLAST to IMGT TRBV, TRBD and TRBJ reference genes, and CDR3 was defined per IMGT. Clonotypes above 0.1% frequency were classified as highly expanded clones. Repertoire diversity was measured by Shannon entropy, and V-J evenness by the Gini coefficient. Public clonotypes were defined as clonotypes shared by more than one individual. The public reads were reprocessed in TCRdb via fastp at Q25 and MiXCR, keeping in-frame beta chains. One record per CDR3 amino acid sequence lists the most common genes and DNA. TCRdb assigned the V and J calls; the authors' analysis was not used. The sample table holds 350,000 to 450,000 distinct CDR3 sequences, of which 15% were seen once. The ten largest clones capture around 15% of the sample.

The intended sense of this specimen's time point label: newly diagnosed GD, antithyroid drugs for less than 3 months. For both TCR sequencing and RNA sequencing, RNA was extracted from PBMCs in TRIzol. The diagnosis of Graves' disease followed American Thyroid Association guidelines. The patients came from an endocrinology department in Xi'an, China. Each patient gave approximately 9.7 milliliters of peripheral blood, collected in an EDTA anticoagulant tube. PBMCs were isolated by Ficoll Paque Plus density gradient separation without further T cell sorting. RNA quality was checked with an Agilent 2100 Bioanalyzer and agarose gel, and concentration with a NanoDrop 2000. The junction carries 16 bases between V and J, which are trimmed by 0 bases and 1 base respectively. CDR1 and CDR2 are drawn from the germline V gene (reference sequence): DFQATT, SNEGSKA. The CDR3 contains 16 residues, cysteine and phenylalanine counted. Just the 48-base CDR3 DNA is kept, in frame starting at base 1.

Study-level results and caveats: The study examined only peripheral blood because the primary lesion, thyroid tissue, could not be accessed. Lower TCR Shannon entropy and fewer highly expanded clones were observed in persistent Graves' disease patients than in newly diagnosed patients, which suggested clonal expansion. Only the TCR beta chain was sequenced and analyzed. The authors acknowledged the small sample size as a limitation that may reduce accuracy. A larger number of public clonotypes was shared among persistent patients (2,741) than among newly diagnosed patients (roughly 1,000). Preferential use of TRBV28, TRBJ1-2 and TRBJ2-5 was observed in persistent disease, whereas TRBV20-1 and TRBJ2-1 were favored in newly diagnosed disease.

Separately, the same data were catalogued under a study of T cells in Graves' hyperthyroidism and ophthalmopathy. The second study's authors report: Stable Graves' hyperthyroidism was defined as no progression to ophthalmopathy during 18 months of follow-up. Hyperthyroidism patients were aged 18 to 65 years and newly diagnosed, with disease duration of less than 2 months. Exclusion was applied to patients with uncontrolled infections, other autoimmune diseases, pregnancy or lactation. Diagnoses were based on clinical symptoms, serum thyroxine and TRAb, thyroid ultrasound and orbital computed tomography. For the first round of RT-PCR on the TCR CDR3, the HTBI primer set was used together with the Qiagen OneStep RT-PCR kit. Most expanded thyroid clonotypes (frequency above 0.001) were also found in blood, which suggests that blood repertoires may mirror thyroid immune responses. A model built on a 13 V-J signature distinguished ophthalmopathy from stable hyperthyroidism, reaching roughly 88% sensitivity and approximately 81% specificity in cross-validation and 80%/75% in testing. In validation, progression to ophthalmopathy was predicted by the model with nearly 71% sensitivity and roughly 76% specificity, a median of about 6.4 months before onset. To identify TCR V-J signatures that set the groups apart, the researchers used a discovery cohort of 100 patients, made up of about 44 with Graves' ophthalmopathy and 57 with stable Graves' hyperthyroidism. Prospective prediction of ophthalmopathy was tested in an independent validation cohort consisting of 18 to 20 hyperthyroidism patients and 17 patients who later progressed to ophthalmopathy. For training and testing, the roughly 100 patients in the discovery cohort were randomly divided in a 7:3 ratio. The study also compared thyroid tissue and blood T-cell repertoires from 6 or 7 Graves' hyperthyroidism patients. Following sampling, methimazole starting at 30 mg daily was given to hyperthyroidism patients, and high-dose intravenous methylprednisolone was given to ophthalmopathy patients. Libraries were constructed in a second round of multiplex PCR, after which size selection and purification were carried out. Libraries were sequenced paired-end with 100 bp reads on an Illumina HiSeq2000. SOAPnuke was used to process the raw data, with reads discarded if the reads contained adapters or uncalled bases, had a mean Phred below 15, or lacked an exact constant-primer or identifier match. High-quality paired reads were merged with COPE v1.2.5, and unique nucleotide sequences were defined as clonotypes. MiTCR v1.1 was used to align the clonotypes against IMGT TRBV, TRBD and TRBJ reference segments. Analysis was restricted to V-J combinations with a frequency above 0.0001, which covered 99.2% of repertoires. The TCS score was defined as the ratio of F50 (clonal expansion) to E x V (chaos), calculated using BLOSUM62-based TCRdist between CDR3 peptides within each V-J. Welch's t-statistics and random forest reduced around 510 V-J features to fewer than 15, which were used in a naive Bayes classifier (R e1071). Sample size was not statistically predetermined, and investigators were not blinded to group allocation. The paper describes TCR Vbeta CDR3 sequencing of 140 or so peripheral blood samples, made up of fewer than 50 ophthalmopathy patients, roughly 75 hyperthyroidism patients and roughly 17 progressor patients.

This TCR came from a woman aged 30 to 39 with Graves disease. Donor details come from another sample of the same person, matched by shared clones. The material sequenced was peripheral blood mononuclear cells (PBMCs), taken at new diagnosis, from a patient treated with antithyroid drugs. The V gene is TRBV20-1 and the J gene is TRBJ2-7, with the D call tentatively TRBD1 or TRBD2, each fitting 5 bases. The DNA is TGCAGTGCTAGAGATTTGGGGGAAGGATTTTCCTACGAGCAGTACTTC. Its translation is CSARDLGEGFSYEQYF.